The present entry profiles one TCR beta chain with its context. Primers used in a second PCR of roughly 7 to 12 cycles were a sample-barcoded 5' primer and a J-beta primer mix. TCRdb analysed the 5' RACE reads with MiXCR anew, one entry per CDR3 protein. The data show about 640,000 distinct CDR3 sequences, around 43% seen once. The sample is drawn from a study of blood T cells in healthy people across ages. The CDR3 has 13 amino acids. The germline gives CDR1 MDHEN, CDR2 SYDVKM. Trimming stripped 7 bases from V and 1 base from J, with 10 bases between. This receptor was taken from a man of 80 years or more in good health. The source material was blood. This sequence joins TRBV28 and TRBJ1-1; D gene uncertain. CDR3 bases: TGTGCCAGCACCTTCTCAGGGAACACTGAAGCTTTCTTT. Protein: CASTFSGNTEAFF.